Listed below are T cell receptor beta chains from one sample, sequenced in a study of OX40 agonist ivuxolimab in advanced cancers. Repertoires were generated with immunoSEQ multiplex PCR, while TCRdb's copy carries only in-frame clones and drops some. The sample shows some 150,000 clones, 90% to 95% of them seen only once. This material consisted of CD4+ or CD8+ T cells sorted from blood, taken in a trial of the OX40 agonist ivuxolimab. These receptor sequences come from an adult with an advanced solid tumor such as melanoma, head and neck, liver or kidney cancer. CDR3s include the opening cysteine and the closing phenylalanine or tryptophan. Each record gives: V gene, J gene, clone size, D gene, CDR3 DNA, CDR3 protein. A D gene is named only where the DNA matches it firmly. A clone size is listed for some rows: how often the clone was seen (once, few, many), or a class if it is expanded.

TRBV6-5	TRBJ1-5	-	-	TGTGCCAGCAGAGGAGGGAGCAATCAGCCCCAGCATTTT	CASRGGSNQPQHF
TRBV18	TRBJ2-5	-	TRBD2	TGTGCCAGCTCACCACCCGGGACTAGCCAAGAGACCCAGTACTTC	CASSPPGTSQETQYF
TRBV7-9	TRBJ1-5	-	-	TGTGCCAGCAGCTCTACATCGAGCAATCAGCCCCAGCATTTT	CASSSTSSNQPQHF
TRBV6-5	TRBJ2-7	-	-	TGTGCCAGCAGTTACACCGCGGCCAGTGGCATCCACGAGCAGTACTTC	CASSYTAASGIHEQYF
TRBV7-2	TRBJ2-7	once	-	TGTGCCAGCAGCACCCCTGGTGTGGGGATTCTCTACGAGCAGTACTTC	CASSTPGVGILYEQYF
TRBV15	TRBJ1-5	-	-	TGTGCCACCAAAGGGAGGACTAGCAATCAGCCCCAGCATTTT	CATKGRTSNQPQHF
TRBV19	TRBJ1-1	-	-	TGTGCCAGTAGGACAGTGGACACTGAAGCTTTCTTT	CASRTVDTEAFF
TRBV4-3	TRBJ1-6	-	-	TGCGCCAGCAGCCAAGCCACGGGGTCCCTTTATTCACCCCTCCACTTT	CASSQATGSLYSPLHF
TRBV18	TRBJ2-7	-	-	TGTGCCAGCTCACCAACGACTGTTAACTCCTACGAGCAGTACTTC	CASSPTTVNSYEQYF
TRBV19	TRBJ2-3	-	-	TGTGCCAGTAGTAACCCGCGGGCCAAGGGCACAGATACGCAGTATTTT	CASSNPRAKGTDTQYF
TRBV7-9	TRBJ1-3	-	TRBD1	TGTGCCAGCAGCCCGGACAGGGGAGTTTCAGGAAACACCATATATTTT	CASSPDRGVSGNTIYF
TRBV18	TRBJ1-3	-	-	TGTGCCAGCTCTTCGGGGACACCCGGAAACACCATATATTTT	CASSSGTPGNTIYF
TRBV11-2	TRBJ2-1	-	TRBD1	TGTGCCAGCGTTTTAGAAGGGGGACAGGACAATGAGCAGTTCTTC	CASVLEGGQDNEQFF
TRBV5-4	TRBJ2-7	-	TRBD2	TGTGCCAGCAGCTCCTTTCGACTAGCGGGGGGCTACGAGCAGTACTTC	CASSSFRLAGGYEQYF
TRBV7-6	TRBJ1-2	-	-	TGTGCCAGCAGCCTTGACAGCCTGTATGGCTACACCTTC	CASSLDSLYGYTF
TRBV20-1	TRBJ2-7	-	-	TGCAGTGTACTCGGCTCCTACGAGCAGTACTTC	CSVLGSYEQYF
TRBV7-8	TRBJ2-7	-	TRBD2	TGTGCCAGCAGCCTAATCTTTAGCGGGGGGGATGGGTCCTACGAGCAGTACTTC	CASSLIFSGGDGSYEQYF
TRBV5-1	TRBJ2-7	-	TRBD2	TGCGCCAGCAGCTGGGGACTAGCGGGCTACGAGCAGTACTTC	CASSWGLAGYEQYF
TRBV7-9	TRBJ1-1	few	-	TGTGCCAGCACCCTAGCCGGGACGGGGAACACTGAAGCTTTCTTT	CASTLAGTGNTEAFF
TRBV28	TRBJ1-2	-	-	TGTGCCAGCAGTTTCGTCGGGGATGGCTACACCTTC	CASSFVGDGYTF
TRBV28	TRBJ1-4	-	-	TGTGCCAGCAGTCTGCGACGGACTCGAAATGAAAAACTGTTTTTT	CASSLRRTRNEKLFF
TRBV19	TRBJ2-5	-	-	TGTGCCAGTAGTGCGGCAGTGGGCCAAGAGACCCAGTACTTC	CASSAAVGQETQYF
TRBV19	TRBJ2-7	-	-	TGTGCCAGTAGTACCCGGGCCCCACCCTACGAGCAGTACTTC	CASSTRAPPYEQYF
TRBV5-1	TRBJ1-2	-	-	TGCGCCAGCAGCTCGGGGGACCCATCGGGCGGCTACACCTTC	CASSSGDPSGGYTF
TRBV7-9	TRBJ2-7	-	-	TGTGCCAGCAGCTTAGCGATCGGCAACCTGATCTACGAGCAGTACTTC	CASSLAIGNLIYEQYF
TRBV11-3	TRBJ2-1	-	-	TGTGCCAGCAGCTTACGCAGGGGAGCTCGCCCCATCGATTACAATGAGCAGTTCTTC	CASSLRRGARPIDYNEQFF
TRBV11-2	TRBJ2-5	-	-	TGTGCCAGCAGCCCCTCTGGGCCACGAGAGACCCAGTACTTC	CASSPSGPRETQYF
TRBV5-1	TRBJ1-5	-	-	TGCGCCAGCAGCTTGGACCTAGGGGGACAGCCCCAGCATTTT	CASSLDLGGQPQHF
TRBV20-1	TRBJ2-3	-	-	TGCAGTGCTATTGTTCAAGATACGCAGTATTTT	CSAIVQDTQYF